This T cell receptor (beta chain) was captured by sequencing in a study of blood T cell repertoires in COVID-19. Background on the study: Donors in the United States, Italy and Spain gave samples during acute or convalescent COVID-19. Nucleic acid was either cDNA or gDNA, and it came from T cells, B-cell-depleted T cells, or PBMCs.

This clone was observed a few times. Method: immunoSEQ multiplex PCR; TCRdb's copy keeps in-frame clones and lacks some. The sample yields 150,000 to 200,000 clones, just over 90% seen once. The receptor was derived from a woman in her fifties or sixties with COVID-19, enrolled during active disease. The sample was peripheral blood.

CDR3 in amino acids: CASSSYREPAGNTIYF. CDR3 in DNA: TGTGCCAGCAGTTCATACAGGGAGCCAGCTGGAAACACCATATATTTT. The V call is TRBV27, the J call TRBJ1-3; D might be TRBD1 (6 bases). CDR1 is MNHEY and CDR2 is SMNVEV in the germline V gene (reference sequence). This CDR3 has 16 residues. Trimming stripped 4 bases from V and 2 bases from J, with 15 bases between.